The present entry profiles one T cell receptor (beta chain) with its context. This clone's antigen is unknown. No much larger clone is present one base from it, and per-base qualities are unavailable. According to the germline V gene, CDR1 reads WSHSY and CDR2 reads SAAADI. Counted from cysteine to phenylalanine, this CDR3 has 15 amino acids. The DNA shown is the 45-base CDR3, in frame from base 1. V loses 7 bases, J loses 5 bases, and the germline ends lie 21 bases apart. This entry belongs to a study of control samples from healthy donors and cancer patients (dated by TCRdb to 2018 to 2021). The protocol used for the library was the immunoSEQ multiplex PCR assay. The immuneACCESS repertoire file appears here via TCRdb, limited to in-frame rearrangements. These files lack a portion of the clones; in checked studies, under half of the deficit traces to unresolved V genes, and the cause of the others is not known. Recorded for this sample are 110,000 to 150,000 clones; 90% to 95% of them occurred a single time. Approximately 14% of the sample lies in the top ten.

The material sequenced was blood. This TCR was recovered from a man aged 40-49 years in good health. This receptor chain uses TRBV10-2 and TRBJ2-7; the D gene is not confidently resolved. At the DNA level, the sequence is TGCGCCAGCAAGGAGTTCCAAGGGATTGGCGACGAGCAGTACTTC. This sequence encodes CASKEFQGIGDEQYF.